Listed below are T cell receptor beta chains from one sample, sequenced in a study of blood T cells in healthy people across ages. Each CDR3 protein is one row after TCRdb ran MiXCR on the 5' RACE reads. The sample shows 790,000 or so distinct CDR3 sequences, around three fifths of them seen only once. The sequencing sample was made of blood. These receptors all stem from a man aged 40-50 years in good health. Both conserved end residues are part of each CDR3. The D gene is left open where the match is weak. Expanded clones get a size class; other rows say once, few or many, or leave the size out.

d_call: TRBD2; v_call: TRBV9; cdr3_length: 15; clone_size: NA; j_call: TRBJ2-5; cdr3_nt: TGTGCCAGCAGCGCCCGTACTAGCGGGGAAGGTGAGCAGTACTTC; cdr3_aa: CASSARTSGEGEQYF
d_call: NA; v_call: TRBV29-1; cdr3_length: 13; clone_size: NA; j_call: TRBJ2-5; cdr3_nt: TGCAGCGTTGATAGTGGGGTTGGGGAGACCCAGTACTTC; cdr3_aa: CSVDSGVGETQYF
d_call: NA; v_call: TRBV10-3; cdr3_length: 17; clone_size: NA; j_call: TRBJ1-2; cdr3_nt: TGTGCCATCAGTGAGATCCGGGACTTGCACGACAACTATGGCTACACCTTC; cdr3_aa: CAISEIRDLHDNYGYTF
d_call: NA; v_call: TRBV9; cdr3_length: 13; clone_size: few; j_call: TRBJ2-3; cdr3_nt: TGTGCCAGCGGCGTAGCAGGTCGGGATACGCAGTATTTT; cdr3_aa: CASGVAGRDTQYF
d_call: NA; v_call: TRBV7-2; cdr3_length: 12; clone_size: NA; j_call: TRBJ2-3; cdr3_nt: TGTGCCAGCAGCTTATGGGGGGATACGCAGTATTTT; cdr3_aa: CASSLWGDTQYF
d_call: NA; v_call: TRBV5-1; cdr3_length: 15; clone_size: many; j_call: TRBJ2-6; cdr3_nt: TGCGCCAGCAGCCTACAAAGCTCTGGGGCCAACGTCCTGACTTTC; cdr3_aa: CASSLQSSGANVLTF
d_call: NA; v_call: TRBV24-1; cdr3_length: 17; clone_size: NA; j_call: TRBJ2-3; cdr3_nt: TGTGCCACCAGTGACCTCGGGGCAGGGACCATCACAGATACGCAGTATTTT; cdr3_aa: CATSDLGAGTITDTQYF
d_call: NA; v_call: TRBV24-1; cdr3_length: 12; clone_size: NA; j_call: TRBJ2-1; cdr3_nt: TGTGCCACCCTGGTCCCGGTGGATGAGCAGTTCTTC; cdr3_aa: CATLVPVDEQFF
d_call: NA; v_call: TRBV6-2/TRBV6-3; cdr3_length: 14; clone_size: NA; j_call: TRBJ1-2; cdr3_nt: TGTGCCAGCAGTGGCCTGGGACCTAACTATGGCTACACCTTC; cdr3_aa: CASSGLGPNYGYTF
d_call: NA; v_call: TRBV30; cdr3_length: 11; clone_size: NA; j_call: TRBJ1-2; cdr3_nt: TGTGCCTGGAGTAACGGGTGGGGCTACACCTTC; cdr3_aa: CAWSNGWGYTF
d_call: NA; v_call: TRBV5-8; cdr3_length: 14; clone_size: few; j_call: TRBJ2-7; cdr3_nt: TGTGCCAGCAGCCCACAACCGACGGCCCGCAACCAGTACTTC; cdr3_aa: CASSPQPTARNQYF
d_call: TRBD2; v_call: TRBV7-2; cdr3_length: 15; clone_size: NA; j_call: TRBJ2-3; cdr3_nt: TGTGCCAGCAGCTTAGGGGCGGGAGTCACAGATACGCAGTATTTT; cdr3_aa: CASSLGAGVTDTQYF
d_call: NA; v_call: TRBV3-1; cdr3_length: 17; clone_size: NA; j_call: TRBJ1-2; cdr3_nt: TGTGCCAGCAGCCACGTTCTGGGGGCGAGAATGGACTATGGCTACACCTTC; cdr3_aa: CASSHVLGARMDYGYTF